These 12 T cell receptor beta chains were sequenced from one sample in a study of T cell responses to AZD1222 COVID-19 vaccine. Some clones are missing from TCRdb's copy, which holds only in-frame ones; the method was immunoSEQ multiplex PCR. The sample consists of 120,000 or so clones, approximately 85% of them appearing once. The source was peripheral blood, collected on day 0 of AZD1222 vaccination. The receptors derive from an adult in good health.

V gene TRBV27 combines with J gene TRBJ1-1, with a weak D call TRBD1 (5 bases). The CDR3 sequence is 14 residues long. Germline V gives CDR1 MNHEY, CDR2 SMNVEV (reference sequence). Trimming shortened V by 8 bases and J by 2 bases, and 15 bases separated the two germline ends. DNA for the CDR3: TGTGCCAGCGGGGTCTCAGGGCCCAACACTGAAGCTTTCTTT. It translates to CASGVSGPNTEAFF.

This chain links TRBV19 with TRBJ2-4; D call uncertain. The CDR3 covers 14 residues. From germline, CDR1 is LNHDA and CDR2 SQIVND (reference sequence). V lost 7 bases to trimming and J lost 1 base, with 11 bases between them. In nucleotides, the CDR3 is TGTGCCAGTACCCTCTCGGGTGCCAAAAACATTCAGTACTTC. Translation: CASTLSGAKNIQYF.

This chain connects TRBV28 to TRBJ1-5; 10 nucleotides match TRBD1. The CDR3 runs 16 residues. Unmatched junction bases numbered 6, after V lost 5 bases and J lost 2 bases. Germline assignment: CDR1 MDHEN and CDR2 SYDVKM. Here the CDR3 DNA reads TGTGCCAGCAGTCAGACAGGGGGCATGGGCAATCAGCCCCAGCATTTT. This codes for CASSQTGGMGNQPQHF.

This chain connects TRBV11-3 to TRBJ2-5; a possible D gene is TRBD2 (5 bases). The CDR3 length is 14 residues. The germline V gene encodes CDR1 SGHNT and CDR2 YENEEA. The ends were cut back, 2 bases at V and 4 bases at J, with 11 bases in the middle. The DNA for the CDR3 is TGTGCCAGCAGCTTACGGGATCTAGTAGAGACCCAGTACTTC. Encoded protein: CASSLRDLVETQYF.

The rearrangement uses TRBV12-3 or TRBV12-4 and TRBJ2-3; D not certain. Trimming took off 10 bases at V and 6 bases at J, with 11 bases between the two ends. The CDR3 extends over 11 amino acids. The CDR3 DNA reads TGTGCCACCCATCTTGGGGATACGCAGTATTTT. Translation gives CATHLGDTQYF.

This sequence joins TRBV3-1 (or the pseudogene TRBV3-2) and TRBJ2-7, with 9 bases fitting TRBD2. The CDR3 has 15 amino acids. V lost 1 base and J lost 7; bases outside the gene matches: 8. CDR1 is LGHDT, CDR2 YNNKEL, per germline (reference sequence). CDR3 nucleotides: TGTGCCAGCAGCCAAGGGGGGCGGGGGGGAGGTGAGCAGTACTTC. It encodes CASSQGGRGGGEQYF.

The CDR3 DNA sequence: TGTGCCAGCTCCCCTGACCGGCACGAGCAGTACTTC. Translation: CASSPDRHEQYF. The chain couples TRBV18 to TRBJ2-7; D is undetermined. In germline, CDR1 is KGHSH, CDR2 LQKENI. Trimming took off 6 bases at V and 5 bases at J, with 11 bases between the two ends. CDR3 size: 12 residues.

The CDR3 loop is CASSYSVRSNYGYTF. CDR3 in DNA: TGTGCCAGCAGTTACTCAGTGCGTTCTAACTATGGCTACACCTTC. This sequence joins TRBV6-5 and TRBJ1-2; unclear D gene. There are 15 residues in the CDR3. Germline V gene data show CDR1 as MNHEY and CDR2 as SVGAGI. Deletions cut 0 bases from V and 0 bases from J, with 8 bases between.

The chain links TRBV28 to TRBJ1-3; D call uncertain. There are 15 residues in the CDR3. The germline gives CDR1 MDHEN, CDR2 SYDVKM. The V and J ends lost 1 base and 5 bases respectively, with 12 bases between them. The CDR3 protein is CASSLSRAGRNTIYF. The CDR3 DNA follows: TGTGCCAGCAGTTTATCAAGGGCAGGTAGAAACACCATATATTTT.

The chain uses TRBV27 and TRBJ1-2, with D unclear. The germline V gene has CDR1 MNHEY and CDR2 SMNVEV (reference sequence). This CDR3 spans 14 amino acids. The germline V and J ends were trimmed by 2 bases and 7 bases, with 14 bases remaining between them. CDR3 protein: CASSLMASGPGYTF. In DNA, the CDR3 is TGTGCCAGCAGTTTAATGGCCTCCGGGCCTGGCTACACCTTC.

The chain recombines TRBV30 with TRBJ1-1; D perhaps matches TRBD1 (6 bases). Germline V gene data show CDR1 as GTSNPN and CDR2 as SVGIG (reference sequence). The CDR3 consists of 14 residues. V was cut by 4 bases and J by 1 base, with 13 bases left in between. In DNA form, the CDR3 reads TGTGCCTGGATTACACAGGGAGCGAACACTGAAGCTTTCTTT. Residues: CAWITQGANTEAFF.

The V gene is TRBV27, the J gene TRBJ2-3; no clear D gene. Germline V gene sequence: CDR1 MNHEY, CDR2 SMNVEV (reference sequence). Trimming stripped 3 bases from V and 8 bases from J, with 9 bases between. The CDR3 is 12 amino acids. CDR3 region: CASSLPIGTQYF. CDR3 coding DNA: TGTGCCAGCAGTTTGCCCATTGGTACGCAGTATTTT.